The clone carrying this T cell receptor (beta chain) has just a few counts. Its antigen is unidentified. Clones were sequenced by immunoSEQ multiplex PCR, and TCRdb holds only the in-frame ones, with some missing. The data contain 100,000 to 120,000 clones, over 75% of them singletons. The data were taken from a study of cytomegalovirus exposure and HLA in healthy donors. Overall study findings and caveats: In vitro testing confirmed a few CMV-associated chains as specific for CMV antigens.

Germline V gene sequence: CDR1 LNHDA, CDR2 SQIVND (reference sequence). This CDR3 spans 15 amino acids. V was cut by 7 bases and J by 2 bases, with 14 bases left in between. J is TRBJ1-4 and V is TRBV19; D unresolved. Sequencing was performed on PBMCs. The sequence derives from a woman in her twenties or thirties in good health and CMV-seropositive. CDR3 sequence (DNA): TGTGCCAGTACTACCACCTTCTCGACTAATGAAAAACTGTTTTTT. It encodes CASTTTFSTNEKLFF.